This TCR beta chain was identified during a study of T cells in Graves' hyperthyroidism and ophthalmopathy. TCR beta CDR3 sequences were amplified from RNA transcripts. HTBI primers were employed in a first-round RT-PCR of the TCR CDR3. In TCRdb, the multiplex PCR reads were re-called with MiXCR into one record per CDR3 protein. This sample has 540,000 or so distinct CDR3 sequences; 46% occur once, and the top ten carry around a fifth. Study results and caveats: From stable hyperthyroidism, ophthalmopathy was separated by a 13 V-J model. Also found in blood were most expanded thyroid clonotypes above 0.001.

The CDR3 runs to 16 residues. Deletions cut 5 bases from V and 6 bases from J, with 23 bases between. Germline V gene sequence: CDR1 SQVTM, CDR2 ANQGSEA. This clonotype has only a few counts. The antigen is undetermined. The study left out patients who had uncontrolled infection, other autoimmune disease, pregnancy or lactation. Orbital computed tomography and thyroid ultrasound, together with serum TRAb and thyroxine and clinical symptoms, were used for diagnoses. The sequenced sample consisted of peripheral blood or thyroid tissue (not recorded which). This clonotype was sampled from an adult woman with Graves' disease, either hyperthyroidism or ophthalmopathy (not recorded which). The chain joins TRBV29-1 to TRBJ1-3, with a tentative D call TRBD1 (6 bases). CDR3 bases: TGCAGCGTTCCGGACCTGGGGGCCGGGGAGCTAAACACCATATATTTT. Its translation is CSVPDLGAGELNTIYF.